The 28 T cell receptor beta chains below were found in one sample sequenced in a study of T cells in tuberculosis. Time point specified: new active TB diagnosis, blood taken before or within 7 days of starting treatment. Clones were sequenced by immunoSEQ multiplex PCR, and TCRdb holds only the in-frame ones, with some missing. The sample has tens of thousands of clones; around 90% are singletons. The sequenced sample was PBMCs, obtained at tuberculosis diagnosis. Receptors originate from an adult with tuberculosis. Some clones in this sample may be carry-over from other donors' samples.

The chain joins TRBV19 to TRBJ1-5, with no clear D. The germline V and J ends were trimmed by 3 bases and 4 bases, with 10 bases remaining between them. This CDR3 comprises 14 residues. The germline CDR1 and CDR2 sequences are LNHDA and SQIVND (reference sequence). CDR3 coding DNA: TGTGCCAGTAGTATTAATACAGAGAATCAGCCCCAGCATTTT. Protein: CASSINTENQPQHF.

The V gene is TRBV10-2, the J gene TRBJ1-4, with D uncertain. Germline CDR1 WSHSY, CDR2 SAAADI. CDR3 size: 14 residues. Trimming removed 5 bases at V and 3 bases at J, with 10 bases between. CDR3 amino acids: CASSRRFPNEKLFF. CDR3 sequence (DNA): TGCGCCAGCAGTAGGCGGTTCCCTAATGAAAAACTGTTTTTT.

The CDR3 region is CASSLEGLGEQYF. The CDR3, as DNA: TGTGCCAGCAGCTTGGAGGGGCTCGGCGAGCAGTACTTC. The chain has TRBV5-8 and TRBJ2-7, with D possibly matching TRBD1 (5 bases). This CDR3 has 13 residues. V was cut by 0 bases and J by 6 bases, with 10 bases left in between. Germline lookup yields CDR1 SGHTS and CDR2 YDEGEE. The full variable domain, completed using reference TRBV5-8 and TRBJ2-7, is EAGVTQSPTHLIKTRGQQATLRCSPISGHTSVYWYQQALGLGLQFLLWYDEGEERNRGNFPPRFSGRQFPNYSSELNVNALELEDSALYLCASSLEGLGEQYFGPGTRLTVT.

This clone is a singleton in its sample. The rearrangement joins TRBV5-1 to TRBJ1-1; D remains ambiguous. The CDR3 extends over 15 amino acids. CDR1 and CDR2 from the germline V gene are SGHRS and YFSETQ. V was pared by 0 bases and J by 0 bases, with 9 bases between. CDR3 sequence (DNA): TGCGCCAGCAGCTTGGCCGGGATACTGAACACTGAAGCTTTCTTT. It codes for CASSLAGILNTEAFF. Full variable domain (remainder filled in from reference TRBV5-1 and TRBJ1-1): KAGVTQTPRYLIKTRGQQVTLSCSPISGHRSVSWYQQTPGQGLQFLFEYFSETQRNKGNFPGRFSGRQFSNSRSEMNVSTLELGDSALYLCASSLAGILNTEAFFGQGTRLTVV.

The genes are TRBV7-9 and TRBJ1-3, with 10 bases fitting TRBD1. This CDR3 contains 16 residues. J lost 3 bases, V lost 3 bases, and 5 bases had no gene match. Per germline, CDR1 SEHNR and CDR2 FQNEAQ (reference sequence). The CDR3 protein is CASSLGQGLRGNTIYF. CDR3 bases: TGTGCCAGCAGCTTGGGACAGGGGTTGCGTGGAAACACCATATATTTT.

The table lists this clone with a few counts. This sequence joins TRBV18 and TRBJ2-7, with D tentatively TRBD1 (6 bases). The V gene's germline CDR1 is KGHSH and CDR2 LQKENI. The CDR3 is made up of 13 amino acids. Trimming removed 2 bases from V and 9 bases from J, with 14 bases in between. CDR3 sequence (DNA): TGTGCCAGCTCACCAACGGCAGGGGTTGTGCAGTACTTC. It encodes CASSPTAGVVQYF.

This chain links TRBV28 with TRBJ2-1; possibly TRBD2 for D (5 bases). The CDR3 totals 11 residues. Germline CDR1 and CDR2: MDHEN and SYDVKM. V was shortened by 10 bases and J by 3 bases, with 7 bases between the two germline ends. CDR3 sequence: CATGLYNEQFF. The CDR3 DNA sequence: TGTGCCACCGGACTCTACAATGAGCAGTTCTTC.

This chain links TRBV18 with TRBJ1-6; the D is unclear. The germline V and J ends were trimmed by 4 bases and 5 bases, with 27 bases remaining between them. The CDR3 has 20 residues. Per the germline V gene, CDR1 is KGHSH and CDR2 is LQKENI. CDR3 DNA: TGTGCCAGCTCACAGCCTGGGATGTTCCGACGGGGTTTGCATAATTCACCCCTCCACTTT. Protein product: CASSQPGMFRRGLHNSPLHF.

The rearrangement links TRBV10-3 to TRBJ1-3; D may be TRBD1 (5 bases). V gave up 3 bases and J gave up 3 bases, with 9 bases separating them. The germline V gene encodes CDR1 ENHRY and CDR2 SYGVKD. The CDR3 contains 14 residues. As DNA, the CDR3 is TGTGCCATCAGTGATGGGGGGGTTGGAAACACCATATATTTT. It is translated as CAISDGGVGNTIYF.

The chain is built from TRBV4-1 and TRBJ2-7; 9 bases map to TRBD2. Germline V gives CDR1 MGHRA, CDR2 YSYEKL. The CDR3 is 16 residues long. Trimming took 0 bases from V and 6 from J; bases not matched to a gene: 9. The CDR3 sequence: CASSQDFQGLASEQYF. The CDR3 nucleotides read TGCGCCAGCAGCCAAGATTTTCAAGGACTAGCGAGCGAGCAGTACTTC.

This clone is a singleton in its sample. The chain uses TRBV10-3 and TRBJ1-3, with D uncertain. Deletions cut 0 bases from V and 0 bases from J, with 12 bases between. Germline loops: CDR1 ENHRY, CDR2 SYGVKD. The CDR3 contains 17 residues. The CDR3 region is CAISESPGGHSGNTIYF. CDR3 in DNA: TGTGCCATCAGTGAGTCCCCCGGCGGGCACTCTGGAAACACCATATATTTT.

The gene calls are TRBV19 and TRBJ1-2, with a weak D call TRBD1 (5 bases). The CDR3 has 15 residues. CDR1 is LNHDA, CDR2 SQIVND, per germline (reference sequence). V was cut by 4 bases and J by 0 bases, with 12 bases left in between. The DNA for the CDR3 is TGTGCCAGTAGTAGGGAGGGGAAAACTAACTATGGCTACACCTTC. Residues: CASSREGKTNYGYTF.

V and J are TRBV6-6 and TRBJ1-1; D is ambiguous. Germline V gene lookup returns CDR1 MNHNY and CDR2 SVGAGI (reference sequence). V was pared by 5 bases and J by 1 base, with 8 bases between. The CDR3 is 13 amino acids. The CDR3 protein is CASSQDKNTEAFF. The CDR3, as DNA: TGTGCCAGCAGTCAAGACAAGAACACTGAAGCTTTCTTT.

This clone was observed a single time. This chain connects TRBV5-6 to TRBJ2-7; D not certain. The CDR3 spans 12 residues. Germline V gene data show CDR1 as SGHDT and CDR2 as YYEEEE. Trimming removed 1 base at V and 4 bases at J, with 6 bases between. CDR3 sequence reads: CASSLFSYEQYF. The CDR3 DNA reads TGTGCCAGCAGCTTGTTTTCTTACGAGCAGTACTTC.

The chain links TRBV19 to TRBJ1-5, with TRBD1 matching over 9 bases. There are 15 residues in the CDR3. Germline V gene sequence: CDR1 LNHDA, CDR2 SQIVND (reference sequence). Trimming at V came to 8 bases and at J to 1 base, leaving 6 bases not matched to a gene. The CDR3 DNA is TGTGCCAGTGATCCACAGGGGGCGAGCAATCAGCCCCAGCATTTT. It translates to CASDPQGASNQPQHF.

This clone was seen just once. The gene calls are TRBV29-1 and TRBJ2-7; 7 nucleotides agree with TRBD1. J lost 1 base, V lost 1 base, and 10 bases had no gene match. The length of the CDR3 is 16 residues. Germline-derived CDR1 and CDR2 are SQVTM and ANQGSEA. CDR3 nucleotides: TGCAGCGTTGAAGGGTGGGCCGGGACAGCGTCCTACGAGCAGTACTTC. As protein: CSVEGWAGTASYEQYF.

The rearrangement links TRBV19 to TRBJ2-7, with 9 bases identical to TRBD1. CDR1 LNHDA and CDR2 SQIVND come from the germline V gene (reference sequence). CDR3 length equals 14 residues. V shed 3 bases and J 1 base; nucleotides not matched to a gene: 1. CDR3 sequence reads: CASSMTGGSYEQYF. CDR3 sequence (DNA): TGTGCCAGTAGTATGACAGGGGGTTCCTACGAGCAGTACTTC.

V usage is TRBV10-3 and J usage is TRBJ2-1, with 11 nucleotides matching TRBD2. CDR3 length: 17 amino acids. CDR1 is ENHRY, CDR2 SYGVKD, per germline. The trim removed 0 bases at V and 0 bases at J, leaving 1 base unmatched. The CDR3 region has the DNA TGTGCCATCAGTGAGTCGACTAGCGGGAACTCCTACAATGAGCAGTTCTTC. Protein sequence: CAISESTSGNSYNEQFF.

The J gene is TRBJ2-1, the V gene TRBV2, with 9 bases identical to TRBD1. The CDR3 covers 13 residues. The V segment lost 11 bases and the J segment 5 bases; nucleotides outside the gene matches: 7. The germline V gene has CDR1 SNHLY and CDR2 FYNNEI. CDR3: CAGSWDRDNEQFF. The CDR3 DNA sequence: TGTGCCGGTTCCTGGGACAGGGACAATGAGCAGTTCTTC.

The chain uses TRBV11-2 and TRBJ2-1; 8 bases are a match to TRBD1. CDR1 and CDR2 (germline): SGHAT, FQNNGV. The trim removed 1 base at V and 14 bases at J, leaving 10 bases unmatched. This CDR3 has 14 amino acids. The CDR3 nucleotides are TGTGCCAGCAGCTTAGGGACAGGGTCAACGGGGGAGTTCTTC. Translation: CASSLGTGSTGEFF.

The chain links TRBV11-2 to TRBJ2-3, with 14 bases that match TRBD2. CDR3 length equals 15 residues. From germline, CDR1 is SGHAT and CDR2 FQNNGV. After removal of 0 bases from V and 9 bases from J, the junction contained 2 bases not matched to a gene. This chain's CDR3 is CASSLERTSGGTQYF. The CDR3 nucleotides are TGTGCCAGCAGCTTAGAAAGGACTAGCGGGGGGACGCAGTATTTT. Combining the CDR3 with reference TRBV11-2 and TRBJ2-3 gives the whole variable domain EAGVAQSPRYKIIEKRQSVAFWCNPISGHATLYWYQQILGQGPKLLIQFQNNGVVDDSQLPKDRFSAERLKGVDSTLKIQPAKLEDSAVYLCASSLERTSGGTQYFGPGTRLTVL.

The chain couples TRBV7-9 to TRBJ2-7; D remains unclear. CDR1 and CDR2 (germline): SEHNR, FQNEAQ (reference sequence). Trimming stripped 5 bases from V and 5 bases from J, with 10 bases between. The CDR3 totals 12 residues. CDR3 nucleotide sequence: TGTGCCAGCAGCCACGAGGCGGACGAGCAGTACTTC. The encoded protein is CASSHEADEQYF.

This clone was seen just once. The chain links TRBV10-3 to TRBJ2-1; 9 bases agree with TRBD1. V gave up 6 bases and J gave up 3 bases; unmatched junction bases: 6. This CDR3 is built from 15 residues. Germline V gene sequence: CDR1 ENHRY, CDR2 SYGVKD. CDR3: CAISPGTGNYNEQFF. In nucleotides, the CDR3 is TGTGCCATCAGCCCCGGGACAGGGAACTACAATGAGCAGTTCTTC.

This rearrangement joins TRBV27 to TRBJ1-2, with TRBD1 as a possible D gene (6 bases). Germline lookup yields CDR1 MNHEY and CDR2 SMNVEV (reference sequence). The CDR3 spans 17 residues. Trimming stripped 0 bases from V and 5 bases from J, with 19 bases between. The CDR3 sequence: CASSLSKAGGQTYGYTF. The CDR3 nucleotides are TGTGCCAGCAGTTTATCGAAAGCGGGGGGGCAAACTTATGGCTACACCTTC.

This chain connects TRBV7-2 to TRBJ1-3; D is uncertain. CDR3 length: 13 amino acids. Trimming shortened V by 6 bases and J by 0 bases, and 6 bases separated the two germline ends. Looked up from germline, CDR1 is SGHTA and CDR2 is FQGNSA. The CDR3 region is CASRDSSGNTIYF. In nucleotides, the CDR3 is TGTGCCAGCAGAGATAGCTCTGGAAACACCATATATTTT. The whole variable domain, remainder taken from reference TRBV7-2 and TRBJ1-3, is GAGVSQSPSNKVTEKGKDVELRCDPISGHTALYWYRQSLGQGLEFLIYFQGNSAPDKSGLPSDRFSAERTGGSVSTLTIQRTQQEDSAVYLCASRDSSGNTIYFGEGSWLTVV.

Only one count was recorded for this clone. The gene calls are TRBV7-6 and TRBJ2-1, with a possible D match to TRBD1 (7 bases). Germline loops: CDR1 SGHVS, CDR2 FNYEAQ. The V end was cut by 6 bases, the J end by 10 bases, with 13 bases between. The length of the CDR3 is 12 residues. CDR3 amino acids: CASRRLGGEQFF. The CDR3 region has the DNA TGTGCCAGCAGAAGACTAGGGGGCGAGCAGTTCTTC. The entire variable domain, with the rest obtained from reference TRBV7-6 and TRBJ2-1, is as follows: GAGVSQSPRYKVTKRGQDVALRCDPISGHVSLYWYRQALGQGPEFLTYFNYEAQQDKSGLPNDRFSAERPEGSISTLTIQRTEQRDSAMYRCASRRLGGEQFFGPGTRLTVL.

Here the CDR3 DNA reads TGTGCCAGCAGTGAAAGGGGCTCCTACGAGCAGTACTTC. Translated: CASSERGSYEQYF. V usage is TRBV6-1 and J usage is TRBJ2-7, with D perhaps TRBD1 (5 bases). The CDR3 contains 13 residues. Germline CDR1 and CDR2: MNHNS and SASEGT. The germline V and J ends were trimmed by 2 bases and 0 bases, with 5 bases remaining between them.

The chain couples TRBV7-9 to TRBJ2-4; D unclear. The CDR3 covers 15 residues. Germline assignment: CDR1 SEHNR and CDR2 FQNEAQ (reference sequence). Trimming left V 2 bases short and J 0 bases short, with 8 bases between. This CDR3 is CASSLTRLAKNIQYF. CDR3 nucleotides: TGTGCCAGCAGCTTAACCAGGCTAGCCAAAAACATTCAGTACTTC.